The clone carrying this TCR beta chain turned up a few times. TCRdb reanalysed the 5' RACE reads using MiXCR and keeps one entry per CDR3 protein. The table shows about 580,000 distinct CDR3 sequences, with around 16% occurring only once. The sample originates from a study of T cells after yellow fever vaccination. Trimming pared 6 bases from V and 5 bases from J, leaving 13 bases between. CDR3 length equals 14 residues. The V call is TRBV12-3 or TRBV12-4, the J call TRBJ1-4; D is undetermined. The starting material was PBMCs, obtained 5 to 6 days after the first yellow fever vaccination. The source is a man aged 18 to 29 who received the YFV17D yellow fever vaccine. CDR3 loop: CASSTYTRNEKLFF. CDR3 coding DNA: TGTGCCAGCAGCACATATACACGGAATGAAAAACTGTTTTTT.